The 24 T cell receptor beta chains given below trace back to one sample, sequenced in a study of blood T cell repertoires in COVID-19. The assay was immunoSEQ multiplex PCR, and TCRdb's table has in-frame clones only and misses some. The sample holds more than 200,000 clones, around 88% seen once. Sequenced input: PBMCs or T cells enriched from blood (not recorded which). The receptors here all came from a young woman who had recovered from COVID-19.

With respect to this clone: A junction boundary mismatches the germline segment, possibly from a read error. The CDR3 loop reads CASSLATPYEQYF. In DNA, the CDR3 is TGTGCCAGCAGCCTAGCGACTCCCTACGAGCAGTACTTC. This chain connects TRBV7-2 to TRBJ2-7; weak D call: TRBD2 (6 bases). Germline assignment: CDR1 SGHTA and CDR2 FQGNSA. This CDR3 is 13 amino acids long.

This clone has a single count. The chain recombines TRBV5-1 with TRBJ2-7; D perhaps matches TRBD2 (5 bases). The ends were cut back, 4 bases at V and 7 bases at J, with 12 bases in the middle. The CDR3 is made up of 12 amino acids. CDR1 and CDR2 (germline): SGHRS, YFSETQ. The CDR3 sequence is CASSDPPGEQYF. The CDR3 bases are TGCGCCAGCAGCGATCCGCCGGGGGAGCAGTACTTC.

This clone was seen once. The rearrangement uses TRBV5-1 and TRBJ1-2; perhaps TRBD1 as D (5 bases). The germline CDR1 and CDR2 sequences are SGHRS and YFSETQ. This CDR3 is built from 13 residues. Trimming removed 4 bases at V and 5 bases at J, with 12 bases between. The CDR3: CASSPGTGYGYTF. The CDR3 region has the DNA TGCGCCAGCAGCCCCGGGACTGGATATGGCTACACCTTC.

This clone was picked up one time. The rearrangement links TRBV19 to TRBJ1-1; 8 nucleotides line up with TRBD1. Germline CDR1 is LNHDA and CDR2 is SQIVND (reference sequence). The CDR3 sequence is 14 residues long. Trimming at V came to 6 bases and at J to 3 bases, leaving 6 bases not matched to a gene. The CDR3 nucleotides read TGTGCCAGTAGCTCGGACAGGGCGGACACTGAAGCTTTCTTT. This gives the protein CASSSDRADTEAFF.

This clone was observed a few times. This sequence joins TRBV27 and TRBJ2-3, with D possibly being TRBD2 (5 bases). Looked up from germline, CDR1 is MNHEY and CDR2 is SMNVEV (reference sequence). The CDR3 runs 14 residues. Trimming shortened V by 8 bases and J by 1 base, and 13 bases separated the two germline ends. In DNA, the CDR3 is TGTGCCAGCGCGAAGAGAGCGGGCACAGATACGCAGTATTTT. It codes for CASAKRAGTDTQYF.

The chain joins TRBV4-3 to TRBJ1-6; D is unclear. V was cut by 1 base and J by 7 bases, with 11 bases left in between. The germline V gene encodes CDR1 LGHNA and CDR2 YSLEER. The CDR3 extends over 15 amino acids. The CDR3 reads CASSQVIRTNSPLHF. The CDR3 DNA is TGCGCCAGCAGCCAAGTAATCAGAACCAATTCACCCCTCCACTTT.

This clone was observed once. The CDR3 sequence is CASYYVLTLYEQYF. CDR3 DNA sequence: TGCGCCAGCTACTATGTCCTGACCCTCTACGAGCAGTACTTC. This rearrangement joins TRBV23-1 to TRBJ2-7; D unclear. TRBV23-1 is an ORF, with its function uncertain. Trimming took off 8 bases at V and 3 bases at J, with 17 bases between the two ends. The CDR3 totals 14 residues.

The rearrangement uses TRBV30 and TRBJ2-7, with a possible D match to TRBD2 (6 bases). Per germline, CDR1 GTSNPN and CDR2 SVGIG (reference sequence). This CDR3 has 12 residues. Trimming removed 5 bases at V and 5 bases at J, with 13 bases between. This CDR3 reads CAWGGLGNEQYF. CDR3 nucleotides: TGTGCCTGGGGGGGACTGGGGAACGAGCAGTACTTC.

This chain links TRBV27 with TRBJ1-2, with TRBD1 identical over 9 bases. The CDR3 loop spans 15 amino acids. Trimming cost V 6 bases and J 4 bases; bases outside gene matches: 9. Germline loops: CDR1 MNHEY, CDR2 SMNVEV (reference sequence). CDR3 sequence (DNA): TGTGCCAGCAGGCAACAGGGGGCAGCGCTCTATGGCTACACCTTC. Translation gives CASRQQGAALYGYTF.

This clone came up a few times. The rearrangement links TRBV30 to TRBJ1-6, with a tentative D call TRBD1 (5 bases). V lost 8 bases and J lost 8, with 25 bases in between. This CDR3 has 16 amino acids. Germline V CDR1 and CDR2: GTSNPN, SVGIG (reference sequence). The CDR3 bases are TGTGCCAGCTCGAACAGCGGGGGGGGGTATTATTCACCCCTCCACTTT. It encodes CASSNSGGGYYSPLHF. The entire variable domain, with the rest obtained from reference TRBV30 and TRBJ1-6, is as follows: SQTIHQWPATLVQPVGSPLSLECTVEGTSNPNLYWYRQAAGRGLQLLFYSVGIGQISSEVPQNLSASRPQDRQFILSSKKLLLSDSGFYLCASSNSGGGYYSPLHFGNGTRLTVT.

A few counts support this clone. CDR3 residues: CASSSTGFSGNTIYF. The DNA for the CDR3 is TGTGCCAGCAGTTCTACAGGTTTCTCTGGAAACACCATATATTTT. The V gene is TRBV28, the J gene TRBJ1-3, with D perhaps matching TRBD1 (5 bases). Trimming pared 4 bases from V and 0 bases from J, leaving 10 bases between. The CDR3 sequence is 15 residues long. Germline CDR1 reads MDHEN; CDR2 reads SYDVKM.

This clone came up once. This sequence joins TRBV10-3 and TRBJ1-1; D is uncertain. V was trimmed by 0 bases and J by 1 base, leaving 9 bases between them. The CDR3 spans 15 residues. From germline, CDR1 is ENHRY and CDR2 SYGVKD. The CDR3 region has the DNA TGTGCCATCAGTGAGTCAACAGCCGCGAACACTGAAGCTTTCTTT. Translating gives CAISESTAANTEAFF.

The chain carries TRBV7-9 and TRBJ2-7, with TRBD1 matching 7 bases. Germline V lookup: CDR1 SEHNR, CDR2 FQNEAQ (reference sequence). The CDR3 is 13 residues long. With 3 bases clipped from V and 5 bases from J, the junction kept 4 bases outside the gene matches. The DNA of the CDR3 is TGTGCCAGCAGCTTTGACAGGGCCCACGAGCAGTACTTC. This encodes CASSFDRAHEQYF.

The chain joins TRBV19 to TRBJ1-1; TRBD1 aligns across 7 bases. Germline CDR1 and CDR2: LNHDA and SQIVND (reference sequence). The CDR3 has 15 amino acids. V dropped 6 bases and J dropped 6; count of bases not matched to a gene: 13. CDR3 sequence reads: CASSWTGLEAAEAFF. The CDR3 DNA sequence: TGTGCCAGTAGCTGGACAGGTTTAGAGGCGGCTGAAGCTTTCTTT. The whole variable domain, remainder taken from reference TRBV19 and TRBJ1-1, is DGGITQSPKYLFRKEGQNVTLSCEQNLNHDAMYWYRQDPGQGLRLIYYSQIVNDFQKGDIAEGYSVSREKKESFPLTVTSAQKNPTAFYLCASSWTGLEAAEAFFGQGTRLTVV.

V and J are TRBV5-1 and TRBJ1-6, with D perhaps matching TRBD1 (5 bases). The CDR3 consists of 15 residues. The germline CDR1 and CDR2 sequences are SGHRS and YFSETQ. V was pared by 2 bases and J by 7 bases, with 13 bases between. The CDR3 region has the DNA TGCGCCAGCAGCTTCGGTCGCCAGGGAAATTCACCCCTCCACTTT. This codes for CASSFGRQGNSPLHF. Together with reference TRBV5-1 and TRBJ1-6, the CDR3 gives the full variable domain: KAGVTQTPRYLIKTRGQQVTLSCSPISGHRSVSWYQQTPGQGLQFLFEYFSETQRNKGNFPGRFSGRQFSNSRSEMNVSTLELGDSALYLCASSFGRQGNSPLHFGNGTRLTVT.

The chain has TRBV7-2 and TRBJ2-5; 8 nucleotides line up with TRBD2. The V segment lost 2 bases and the J segment 2 bases; nucleotides outside the gene matches: 4. The CDR3 extends over 15 amino acids. Germline V gives CDR1 SGHTA, CDR2 FQGNSA. The CDR3 sequence: CASSLPSGLQETQYF. For the CDR3, the DNA is TGTGCCAGCAGCTTACCTAGCGGGTTACAAGAGACCCAGTACTTC.

The chain's CDR3 is CASSMVQGIEQYF. In DNA, the CDR3 is TGTGCCAGTAGTATGGTACAGGGAATCGAGCAGTACTTC. The chain is built from TRBV19 and TRBJ2-7, with D possibly being TRBD1 (6 bases). Germline lookup yields CDR1 LNHDA and CDR2 SQIVND (reference sequence). Trimming removed 3 bases from V and 6 bases from J, with 12 bases in between. The CDR3 spans 13 residues. The complete variable domain, with remaining parts taken from reference TRBV19 and TRBJ2-7, reads DGGITQSPKYLFRKEGQNVTLSCEQNLNHDAMYWYRQDPGQGLRLIYYSQIVNDFQKGDIAEGYSVSREKKESFPLTVTSAQKNPTAFYLCASSMVQGIEQYFGPGTRLTVT.

The V call is TRBV15, the J call TRBJ2-7; D gene unclear. In germline, CDR1 is LNHNV, CDR2 YYDKDF (reference sequence). Trimming removed 1 base from V and 3 bases from J, with 4 bases in between. The length of the CDR3 is 12 residues. The CDR3 spells CATSRGSYEQYF. Here the CDR3 DNA reads TGTGCCACCAGCAGAGGCAGCTACGAGCAGTACTTC.

The V gene is TRBV14, the J gene TRBJ1-4; D gene ambiguous. This CDR3 contains 15 residues. Germline V gene sequence: CDR1 SGHDN, CDR2 FVKESK. Deletions cut 1 base from V and 8 bases from J, with 14 bases between. The CDR3 loop reads CASSQGALPGEKLFF. CDR3 bases: TGTGCCAGCAGCCAAGGGGCGCTCCCGGGAGAAAAACTGTTTTTT.

The rearrangement uses TRBV5-4 and TRBJ1-2; possibly TRBD1 for D (6 bases). The length of the CDR3 is 15 residues. In germline, CDR1 is SGHNT, CDR2 YYREEE (reference sequence). V was shortened by 5 bases and J by 2 bases, with 16 bases between the two germline ends. The CDR3 bases are TGTGCCAGCAGTACTTTCGGACAGACAAACTATGGCTACACCTTC. Protein: CASSTFGQTNYGYTF.

The chain links TRBV6-2 or TRBV6-3 to TRBJ2-1, with 7 bases lining up with TRBD1. The V segment lost 6 bases and the J segment 6 bases; nucleotides outside the gene matches: 2. The V gene's germline CDR1 is MNHEY and CDR2 SVGEGT. The CDR3 is made up of 12 amino acids. The CDR3 DNA sequence: TGTGCCAGCAGCGACAGGGTCAATGAGCAGTTCTTC. As protein: CASSDRVNEQFF.

For the CDR3, the DNA is TGTGCCAGCAGTCCCCCGACGGGGGGAAGTGGTCAGCCCCAGCATTTT. Translating it yields CASSPPTGGSGQPQHF. The chain carries TRBV28 and TRBJ1-5; TRBD1 might be the D (5 bases). The ends were cut back, 5 bases at V and 6 bases at J, with 20 bases in the middle. This CDR3 spans 16 amino acids. CDR1 is MDHEN, CDR2 SYDVKM, per germline.

This chain links TRBV5-5 with TRBJ1-6, with TRBD1 as a possible D gene (5 bases). Germline assignment: CDR1 SGHKS and CDR2 YYEKEE (reference sequence). The CDR3 is 16 amino acids. V was pared by 4 bases and J by 9 bases, with 20 bases between. DNA for the CDR3: TGTGCCAGCAGCATATCTGCGTGGGCAGGGCCTTCACCCCTCCACTTT. Its translation: CASSISAWAGPSPLHF.

The chain has TRBV5-1 and TRBJ2-1; 8 bases map to TRBD2. V lost 3 bases and J lost 2; bases outside the gene matches: 10. CDR3 length equals 17 residues. The germline V gene has CDR1 SGHRS and CDR2 YFSETQ. The CDR3 here is CASSSLSGGRTYNEQFF. As DNA, the CDR3 is TGCGCCAGCAGCTCCCTTTCGGGAGGGAGGACCTACAATGAGCAGTTCTTC.